This note documents a single T cell receptor (beta chain) sequence. This clonotype was counted ten times or more. Its recognized antigen is unknown. Base-call qualities are not available, and no considerably larger clone is one nucleotide away. Explained via the paper, the time point label denotes: sample taken at primary tumor resection. Samples were obtained from 72 patients with early-stage, untreated non-small cell lung cancer from the lung TRACERx cohort. Whole RNA extracted from tumor and nontumor lung tissue, or from cryopreserved PBMC samples, was used for TCR sequencing without cell sorting. Patients were selected for TCR sequencing only if sufficient RNA was available from at least two tumor regions. Before being selected, tumor and adjacent nontumor lung specimens were reviewed by a lung pathologist. The library relied on 5' RACE. Sequencing used a NextSeq 500. The TCR library protocol attached a unique molecular identifier to each TCR cDNA molecule to allow correction of PCR and sequencing errors. On the authors' methods: TCR identification, UMI-based error correction and CDR3 extraction were performed with Decombinator tools. Expanded TCRs were defined as those above a frequency of 2 per 1,000, corresponding to the top 1% of the tumor frequency distribution. Expanded tumor TCRs were classed as regional if statistically deemed absent (corrected P<0.05) from at least one tumor region, otherwise ubiquitous. Rényi diversity was computed with the R vegan package after subsampling each repertoire 100 times to 5,000 TCRs. To build CDR3 similarity networks, amino acid triplet string-kernel similarity was used, and CDR3s were connected when their pairwise similarity was above 0.82. In-frame beta chains were kept once TCRdb had trimmed the public reads at Q25 with fastp and called clones with MiXCR. Rows with a matching CDR3 protein are joined into one entry that keeps the most common DNA and genes. The V and J calls and clone size come from TCRdb's table, not from the authors' own analysis. Across this sample there are about 28,000 distinct CDR3 sequences, with 7.1% seen only once. The ten biggest clones cover approximately 23% of the sample.

These data come from a study of spatial heterogeneity in lung cancer (dated by TCRdb to the late 2010s). Regarding the complete study: More beta-chain than alpha-chain transcripts were consistently detected, likely reflecting higher beta-chain transcript abundance. In tumor regions, TCR transcript counts showed a strong correlation with a T cell transcriptional module score derived from matched bulk RNA-seq. In the raw uncorrected reads, each unique combination of TCR and UMI appeared more than ten times on average. In non-small cell lung cancer, the study quantitatively compared TCR alpha and beta repertoires across several tumor regions, matched nontumor lung, and blood. Nonsynonymous mutation counts, determined by whole-exome sequencing of tumor tissue, were related to features of the TCR repertoire. Both alpha and beta chains were TCR-sequenced in approximately 200 tumor regions, about 64 matched nontumor lung samples and 56 PBMC samples obtained at surgery.

Trimming takes 4 bases from V and 0 bases from J, and the germline ends sit 15 bases apart. The germline V gene yields LGHNA for CDR1 and YNFKEQ for CDR2. The CDR3 measures 16 amino acids from cysteine to phenylalanine. The kept DNA is CDR3 alone, 48 bases in frame from the first base. What the work shows at the level of the full study, not this receptor alone: Estimated TCR-seq coverage of tumor T cells was only roughly 7% for alpha chains and 13% for beta chains. The tumor nonsynonymous mutation count correlated with the number of expanded alpha and beta TCRs within the tumor. Counts of ubiquitous and regional expanded TCRs were found to correlate with counts of ubiquitous and regional nonsynonymous mutations, respectively. Additional single-cell paired TCR alpha and beta sequencing was considered necessary to confirm, at a functional level, the hypothesis that regional TCRs recognize regional mutations.

This clonotype originated in a male donor with early-stage non-small cell lung cancer. In this chain, TRBV4-2 is recombined with TRBJ1-1; TRBD1 is perhaps the D gene, given 5 matching bases. Material: lung tumor tissue, obtained at surgery. The bases read TGTGCCAGCAGCCCACCCCTGGGGACTATGAACACTGAAGCTTTCTTT. This gives the protein CASSPPLGTMNTEAFF.